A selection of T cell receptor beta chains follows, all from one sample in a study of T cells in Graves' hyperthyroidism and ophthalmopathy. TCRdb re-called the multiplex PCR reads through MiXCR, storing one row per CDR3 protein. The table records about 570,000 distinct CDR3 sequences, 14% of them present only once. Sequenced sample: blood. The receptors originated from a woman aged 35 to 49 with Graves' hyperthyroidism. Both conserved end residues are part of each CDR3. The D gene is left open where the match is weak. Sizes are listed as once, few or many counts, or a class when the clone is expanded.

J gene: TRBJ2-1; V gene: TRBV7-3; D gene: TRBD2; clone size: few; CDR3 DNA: TGTGCCAGCAGCTTAACCAGCGGGAACTCCTACAATGAGCAGTTCTTC; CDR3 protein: CASSLTSGNSYNEQFF
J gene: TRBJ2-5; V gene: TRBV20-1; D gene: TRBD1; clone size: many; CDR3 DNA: TGCAGTGAGGGGGCCCCGTACCAAGAGACCCAGTACTTC; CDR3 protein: CSEGAPYQETQYF
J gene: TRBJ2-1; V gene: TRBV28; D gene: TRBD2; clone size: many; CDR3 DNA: TGTGCCAGCAGTTCCTTCCTGAAGCGGGGGGGCCTTAATGAGCAGTTCTTC; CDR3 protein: CASSSFLKRGGLNEQFF
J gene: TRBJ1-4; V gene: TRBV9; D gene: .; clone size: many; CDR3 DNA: TGTGCCAGCAGCGTAGATGACAGGTCTAATGAAAAACTGTTTTTT; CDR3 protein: CASSVDDRSNEKLFF
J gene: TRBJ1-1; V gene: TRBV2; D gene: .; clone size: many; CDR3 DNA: TGTGCCAGCAGTGAAGTGTTTTTAAACACTGAAGCTTTCTTT; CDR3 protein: CASSEVFLNTEAFF
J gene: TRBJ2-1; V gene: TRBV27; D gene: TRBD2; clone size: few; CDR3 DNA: TGTGCCAGCGGTTCAGGGGCTAGCGGGGTTGGCAATGAGCAGTTCTTC; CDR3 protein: CASGSGASGVGNEQFF
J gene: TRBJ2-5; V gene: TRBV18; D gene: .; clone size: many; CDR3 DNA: TGTGCCAGCTCACCATTGAAAGAGGCGGGCCAAGAGACCCAGTACTTC; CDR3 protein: CASSPLKEAGQETQYF
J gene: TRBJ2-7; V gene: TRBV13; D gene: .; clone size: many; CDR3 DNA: TGTGCCAGCGCACCGGGGGAAGGCTACGAGCAGTACTTC; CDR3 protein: CASAPGEGYEQYF
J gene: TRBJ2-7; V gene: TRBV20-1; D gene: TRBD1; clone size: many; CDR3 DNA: TGCAGTGCCGAGACAGGGCGTAAAGGCTACGAGCAGTACTTC; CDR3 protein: CSAETGRKGYEQYF
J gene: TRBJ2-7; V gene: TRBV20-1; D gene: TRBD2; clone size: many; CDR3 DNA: TGCAGTGCTAGAGATCCTCGGCTAGCGGGGCTGGAGCAGTACTTC; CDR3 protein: CSARDPRLAGLEQYF
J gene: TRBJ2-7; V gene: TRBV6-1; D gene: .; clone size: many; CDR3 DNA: TGTGCCAGCAGTGAAGCTCTGTCCCGGTCCTACGAGCAGTACTTC; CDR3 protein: CASSEALSRSYEQYF
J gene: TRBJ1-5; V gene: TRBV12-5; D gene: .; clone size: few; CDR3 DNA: TGTGCTAGTGGTTCCGGGACACATAATAGCAATCAGCCCCAGCATTTT; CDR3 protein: CASGSGTHNSNQPQHF